This T cell receptor (beta chain) was profiled in a study of blood T cell repertoires in COVID-19 (dated by TCRdb to 2018 to 2020). About the study as a whole: Collaborator samples came from the United States, Italy and Spain and covered acute and convalescent phases of COVID-19. The material from the prospective study consisted of cDNA or gDNA derived from T cells, B-cell-depleted T cells, or PBMCs. Subjects who had been exposed to COVID-19, were actively infected with it, or had recovered from it provided the deeply sampled blood TCRbeta repertoires that made up the dataset. The repertoires were released in a freely available public database intended as a resource for research on the immune response to SARS-CoV-2. The samples were drawn from two sources: the first 160 participants of the ongoing ImmuneRACE study, and 1,000 to 1,500 subjects contributed by 6 global collaborators. A de-identified subject ID, COVID-19 status, age in years and sex were almost always included in the sample metadata. HLA class I and class II types, where available, came from metadata supplied by the sample provider rather than from assay-based typing. What the research found in general, with its limitations: The quantity of clinical and demographic metadata differed by source and by participant and was supplied without curation.

Including the terminal cysteine and phenylalanine, the CDR3 comprises 19 residues. Only the CDR3 part of the read is kept: 57 bases, read in frame from the first base. CDR1 and CDR2, looked up from the germline V gene (reference sequence), are SGHKS and YYEKEE. At the junction V is shortened by 4 bases and J by 0 bases, with 20 bases in between. TCRbeta CDR3 regions were amplified from genomic DNA using the immunoSEQ Assay, a bias-controlled multiplex PCR. The paper's processing steps were these. The number of nucleated cells in each sample was estimated from the amplification of reference gene primers within the assay. To quantify the absolute abundance of each unique TCRbeta CDR3 rearrangement, sequence reads were collapsed and filtered. For each sample, productive Simpson clonality was calculated as the square root of Simpson's diversity index over productive rearrangements. The table was pulled from immuneACCESS by TCRdb, which kept in-frame rearrangements only. Such tables lose some clones; where checked, under half of the loss comes from unresolved V genes, and the rest has no known cause. The D gene and trimming were derived from the DNA, and the V and J assignments and clone size from that table. Here the sample has around 69,000 clones; 75% to 85% occur a single time. The top ten clones comprise approximately 25% of the sample.

Collaborating institutions collected whole blood in K2EDTA tubes following their own protocols. For TCRbeta analysis, collaborators shipped samples in one of three forms: frozen whole blood, isolated PBMCs, or DNA extracted from either of those sample types. Worth noting for this clone: No antigen is known for it. Within one base of it there is no much larger clone, and no base qualities were kept.

The TCR comes from a man in his forties or fifties with acute or convalescent COVID-19. The chain couples TRBV5-5 to TRBJ2-6; the D segment could be TRBD2, given 7 matching bases. Sequenced material: peripheral blood. The DNA is TGTGCCAGCAGCGGGGAGGGACACATCTTCAACTCTGGGGCCAACGTCCTGACTTTC. Its protein is CASSGEGHIFNSGANVLTF.